These 9 T cell receptor beta chains were all obtained from the same sample, sequenced in a study of T cell responses to AZD1222 COVID-19 vaccine. Sequencing used immunoSEQ multiplex PCR; TCRdb keeps in-frame clones, though not all of them. Of about 100,000 clones in the sample, about nine tenths were seen once. The specimen was peripheral blood, collected on day 0 of MenACWY control vaccination. The receptors here all came from an adult in good health.

Concerning this clone: Other DNA sequences in this specimen translate into the identical CDR3. The genes are TRBV5-1 and TRBJ1-1; D gene uncertain. The V gene lost 1 base and the J gene lost 1 base, with 8 bases spanning the gap. Germline loops: CDR1 SGHRS, CDR2 YFSETQ. The CDR3 spans 14 residues. The chain's CDR3 is CASSLTGSNTEAFF. The CDR3 coding sequence is TGCGCCAGCAGCTTGACGGGGTCGAACACTGAAGCTTTCTTT. Based on the CDR3 plus reference TRBV5-1 and TRBJ1-1, the full variable domain is KAGVTQTPRYLIKTRGQQVTLSCSPISGHRSVSWYQQTPGQGLQFLFEYFSETQRNKGNFPGRFSGRQFSNSRSEMNVSTLELGDSALYLCASSLTGSNTEAFFGQGTRLTVV.

The genes are TRBV11-3 and TRBJ2-1, with D tentatively TRBD1 (6 bases). There are 15 residues in the CDR3. Trimming removed 5 bases from V and 2 bases from J, with 13 bases in between. Looked up from germline, CDR1 is SGHNT and CDR2 is YENEEA. The CDR3 coding sequence is TGTGCCAGCAGCCCAGATGGGGACACCTACAATGAGCAGTTCTTC. Its protein is CASSPDGDTYNEQFF. Together with reference TRBV11-3 and TRBJ2-1, the CDR3 gives the full variable domain: EAGVVQSPRYKIIEKKQPVAFWCNPISGHNTLYWYLQNLGQGPELLIRYENEEAVDDSQLPKDRFSAERLKGVDSTLKIQPAELGDSAVYLCASSPDGDTYNEQFFGPGTRLTVL.

The chain is built from TRBV28 and TRBJ1-2; TRBD1 matches 9 bases. The CDR3 totals 16 residues. V dropped 4 bases and J dropped 3; count of bases not matched to a gene: 9. CDR1 is MDHEN and CDR2 is SYDVKM in the germline V gene. The CDR3 here is CASSSPGTGFDYGYTF. CDR3 bases: TGTGCCAGCAGTTCCCCCGGGACAGGGTTTGACTATGGCTACACCTTC.

This chain uses TRBV5-4 with TRBJ1-2; TRBD1 is a possible D gene (6 bases). The germline CDR1 and CDR2 sequences are SGHNT and YYREEE (reference sequence). V lost 4 bases, J lost 5 bases, and 15 bases lay in between. The CDR3 is made up of 14 amino acids. The CDR3 spells CASSKDSASYGYTF. The CDR3 DNA reads as TGTGCCAGCAGCAAGGACAGTGCTTCGTATGGCTACACCTTC.

The chain couples TRBV5-4 to TRBJ2-7, with 8 bases fitting TRBD1. The V gene end was trimmed by 4 bases and the J gene end by 0 bases; junction bases not matched to a gene: 9. Looked up from germline, CDR1 is SGHNT and CDR2 is YYREEE (reference sequence). This CDR3 contains 16 residues. Here the CDR3 reads CASSHGTGPLSYEQYF. For the CDR3, the DNA is TGTGCCAGCAGCCATGGGACAGGCCCCCTCTCCTACGAGCAGTACTTC.

This clone was seen once. The chain links TRBV7-3 to TRBJ1-2, with a weak D call TRBD1 (6 bases). The germline gives CDR1 SGHTA, CDR2 FQGTGA. The CDR3 has 12 amino acids. The V end was cut by 6 bases, the J end by 7 bases, with 12 bases between. CDR3 residues: CASRGTSGGYTF. The CDR3 region has the DNA TGTGCCAGCAGGGGGACAAGCGGTGGCTACACCTTC. The full variable domain, its missing parts supplied by reference TRBV7-3 and TRBJ1-2, is GAGVSQTPSNKVTEKGKYVELRCDPISGHTALYWYRQSLGQGPEFLIYFQGTGAADDSGLPNDRFFAVRPEGSVSTLKIQRTERGDSAVYLCASRGTSGGYTFGSGTRLTVV.

The gene calls are TRBV7-9 and TRBJ1-4; no clear D. CDR3 size: 13 residues. The germline CDR1 and CDR2 sequences are SEHNR and FQNEAQ (reference sequence). Trimming stripped 5 bases from V and 7 bases from J, with 11 bases between. The CDR3 is CASSLWGGEKLFF. The CDR3 DNA sequence: TGTGCCAGCAGCCTCTGGGGAGGTGAAAAACTGTTTTTT. The complete variable domain, with remaining parts taken from reference TRBV7-9 and TRBJ1-4, reads DTGVSQNPRHKITKRGQNVTFRCDPISEHNRLYWYRQTLGQGPEFLTYFQNEAQLEKSRLLSDRFSAERPKGSFSTLEIQRTEQGDSAMYLCASSLWGGEKLFFGSGTQLSVL.

By share, this clone counts as medium-sized. The rearrangement joins TRBV6-5 to TRBJ1-1; D is unclear. Between the trimmed V and J ends, which lost 9 bases and 0 bases, there was a span of 5 bases. CDR1 is MNHEY and CDR2 is SVGAGI in the germline V gene. This CDR3 is 11 amino acids long. The CDR3 DNA is TGTGCCAGTCGTCTGAACACTGAAGCTTTCTTT. Translation: CASRLNTEAFF.

This chain uses TRBV18 with TRBJ2-1; TRBD1 aligns across 8 bases. CDR1 and CDR2 from the germline V gene are KGHSH and LQKENI. V shed 1 base, J shed 7 bases, and the junction held 3 bases outside the gene matches. CDR3 size: 14 residues. The CDR3 DNA is TGTGCCAGCTCACCACGGACAGGGAGTAATGAGCAGTTCTTC. It is translated as CASSPRTGSNEQFF.